These T cell receptor beta chains were read from a single sample in a study of cytomegalovirus exposure and HLA in healthy donors. Sequenced by immunoSEQ multiplex PCR; TCRdb stores in-frame clones only, minus some. Of about 170,000 clones in the sample, around 72% were seen once. Sequenced input: PBMCs. Receptors originate from a man aged 35 to 55 in good health and CMV-seropositive. CDR3s leave out the opening cysteine and the closing phenylalanine or tryptophan. Fields, in order: J gene, CDR3 length, V gene, D gene, CDR3 protein. A D gene is named only where the DNA matches it firmly.

TRBJ2-3 13 TRBV27 TRBD2 ASRPSGGAEDTQY
TRBJ2-5 11 TRBV14 TRBD2 ASSLRGVETQY
TRBJ2-1 9 TRBV4-1 NA ASSHQNEQF
TRBJ2-1 11 TRBV5-1 TRBD1 ASSRDSYNEQF
TRBJ2-7 15 TRBV27 TRBD1 ASSRGLDRGRPYEQY
TRBJ1-5 13 TRBV7-2 TRBD1 ASSFDRAPGQPQH
TRBJ1-1 11 TRBV11-2 NA ASSLDRDTEAF
TRBJ2-1 13 TRBV27 TRBD2 ASSAMASGGDEQF
TRBJ1-2 11 TRBV14 TRBD1 ASSLGQGGGYT
TRBJ1-2 13 TRBV7-2 TRBD1 ASSLPGGINYGYT
TRBJ2-7 9 TRBV28 TRBD1 ASSDSGGQY
TRBJ1-4 12 TRBV9 NA ASSVGGGSEKLF
TRBJ1-6 13 TRBV5-6 NA ASSLALSGVSPLH
TRBJ1-1 11 TRBV2 NA ASSVAVNTEAF
TRBJ2-3 13 TRBV10-3 TRBD2 ATTGLAGSVDTQY
TRBJ1-6 9 TRBV19 NA PEQYNSPLH
TRBJ2-6 14 TRBV6-4 NA ASSSTGSSGANVLT
TRBJ2-1 13 TRBV4-3 NA ASSQSPSSYNEQF
TRBJ2-7 11 TRBV5-6 NA ASSAGRSYEQY
TRBJ1-1 12 TRBV2 NA ASLVSDGLTEAF
TRBJ1-1 12 TRBV5-1 TRBD1 ASSLRTGPPEAF
TRBJ2-6 14 TRBV7-9 NA ASSLASGTGANVLT
TRBJ2-7 12 TRBV19 TRBD1 ASRAGTGSIEQY
TRBJ2-1 14 TRBV9 TRBD2 ASSVAGGALSNEQF
TRBJ2-1 13 TRBV11-3 TRBD2 ASSLGPSGNNEQF
TRBJ2-7 12 TRBV18 NA ASSPGEVSYEQY
TRBJ1-2 11 TRBV10-2 NA ASSVGLLYGYT
TRBJ2-1 14 TRBV9 NA ASSGPTSPGHNEQF
TRBJ1-1 12 TRBV6-6 NA ASSTGPGGGEAF
TRBJ2-1 13 TRBV7-2 NA ASRPLSGANNEQF
TRBJ2-6 14 TRBV4-1 NA ASSHRQVSGANVLT
TRBJ1-5 15 TRBV6-1 NA ASSEIRSLGTRQPQH
TRBJ1-3 13 TRBV15 NA ATSRDLDRRNTIY
NA 11 TRBV7-9 TRBD2 ASTQSGGNEQY
TRBJ2-6 14 TRBV7-6 NA ASSLNGFAGANVLT
TRBJ2-3 12 TRBV13 NA ASSSEALRDTQY
TRBJ2-7 10 TRBV2 NA ASRTQGGEQY
TRBJ2-1 14 TRBV5-4 TRBD2 ASSVDPGGSYNEQF
TRBJ1-1 12 TRBV27 TRBD1 ASRTQGAFTEAF
TRBJ2-7 13 TRBV19 TRBD1 ASSGRTGGLYEQY
TRBJ2-7 13 TRBV4-3 TRBD1 ASSQDTGTGFGQY
TRBJ2-7 9 TRBV6-1 NA ASTNSYEQY
TRBJ2-7 11 TRBV6-1 NA ASKAGGPYEQY
TRBJ1-4 12 TRBV5-1 TRBD1 ASSQGQGVGKLF
TRBJ1-2 11 TRBV19 TRBD1 ASADRGGYGYT
TRBJ1-4 12 TRBV5-1 NA ASSPTYDRRKLF
TRBJ2-1 14 TRBV6-4 TRBD2 ASSELAGVSRDEQF
TRBJ2-7 9 TRBV20-1 NA SAGDSYEQY
NA 11 TRBV25-1 NA ASSGGPPYEQY
TRBJ2-2 12 TRBV27 TRBD1 ASTGTGVTGELF
TRBJ2-1 14 TRBV2 TRBD1 ASRERTGSKFDEQF
TRBJ1-6 12 TRBV6-1 NA ASSEGGANSPLH